This entry describes one T cell receptor (beta chain). The sample holds many counts of this clonotype. The clone's antigen remains unknown. Base qualities are not recorded, but no much larger clone differs from it by a single base. At the junction V is shortened by 6 bases and J by 1 base, with 6 bases in between. The germline V gene encodes CDR1 LGHDT and CDR2 YNNKEL (reference sequence). From the cysteine through the phenylalanine, the CDR3 covers 13 amino acids. The DNA shown is the 39-base CDR3, in frame from base 1. This sample is part of a study of T-cell reconstitution after alpha-beta-depleted transplantation in children (dated by TCRdb to about 2016). A note on the overall study: T-cell immune reconstitution after TCRalphabeta/CD19-depleted allogeneic hematopoietic cell transplantation in children was quantitatively tracked in the study by means of TCR repertoire profiling.

To prepare the library, PCR was applied. The listed sequencing device is Illumina HiSeq 2500. TCR library preparation used molecular barcoding, with unique molecular identifiers applied to normalize quantification of the TCRbeta repertoire. TCRdb itself trimmed the public reads at Q25 with fastp, ran MiXCR and retained productive beta chains. Each entry merges the rows of one CDR3 protein and shows their most common DNA and genes. Counted in this sample were approximately 400,000 distinct CDR3 sequences; 11% of them appeared once. The biggest ten clones account for roughly 5% of the sample. The source is a human donor who donated a stem cell graft to a child with acute myeloid leukemia. This material consisted of PBMCs from the stem cell graft donor, taken from the stem cell graft. This chain is built from TRBV3-1 and TRBJ2-2; there is no confident call for the D gene. CDR3 region: CASSYLNTGELFF. The DNA sequence reads TGTGCCAGCAGTTATCTGAACACCGGGGAGCTGTTTTTT.